Below, one TCR beta chain is given with its context. The target antigen is unknown. Germline CDR1 reads SGHNT; CDR2 reads YENEEA. CDR3 size: 15 residues. The trim removed 4 bases at V and 5 bases at J, leaving 7 bases unmatched. The source of the sample is a study of identical twins. TCRdb redid the calling of the 5' RACE reads with MiXCR, one entry per CDR3 protein. This sample has under 400,000 distinct CDR3 sequences, with 7% to 9.5% found just once. Regarding the study as a whole: Insertions were fewer in abundant cord blood beta clonotypes, whereas memory repertoires showed none of this pattern. Invariant T cells like MAIT and iNKT could partly confound the zero-insertion analyses. Compared with models, monozygotic twins showed more out-of-frame TCR alpha sharing.

This clonotype was sampled from a woman aged 50 to 60 in good health. The sequenced sample was naive T cells sorted from blood. The chain joins TRBV11-3 to TRBJ1-1; the match to TRBD1 covers 10 bases. The CDR3, as DNA: TGTGCCAGCAGCTCCTGGACAGGGGGGAGTACTGAAGCTTTCTTT. This codes for CASSSWTGGSTEAFF.